This T cell receptor (beta chain) was captured in a study of T cell repertoires in cytomegalovirus infection. As for the study in general: Recently identified HLA-C-restricted and well-studied HLA-B-restricted CMV epitopes were used. Public TCR beta signatures marked donors with CMV infection and the matching HLA.

Study results and limitations: HLA-C-restricted TCR beta clonotypes specific for CMV led the ex vivo response.

On this clonotype: Its antigen remains unknown.

This CDR3 has 18 amino acids. Deletions cut 5 bases from V and 0 bases from J, with 19 bases between. Per the germline V gene, CDR1 is MNHEY and CDR2 is SMNVEV (reference sequence). TCRdb reprocessed the reads with MiXCR, giving one entry per CDR3 protein. The table includes roughly 90,000 distinct CDR3 sequences, around 32% detected once. Specimen: CD8+ T cells from cultured PBMCs, collected from culture after CMV antigen stimulation. The chain is built from TRBV27 and TRBJ2-2; D may be TRBD2 (5 bases). The clonotype originates from a human donor in good health (CMV status not recorded). Some clones in this sample may be carry-over from other donors' samples. The CDR3 loop is CASSPSAMDSANTGELFF. CDR3 DNA sequence: TGTGCCAGCAGTCCGAGCGCGATGGACTCTGCGAACACCGGGGAGCTGTTTTTT.